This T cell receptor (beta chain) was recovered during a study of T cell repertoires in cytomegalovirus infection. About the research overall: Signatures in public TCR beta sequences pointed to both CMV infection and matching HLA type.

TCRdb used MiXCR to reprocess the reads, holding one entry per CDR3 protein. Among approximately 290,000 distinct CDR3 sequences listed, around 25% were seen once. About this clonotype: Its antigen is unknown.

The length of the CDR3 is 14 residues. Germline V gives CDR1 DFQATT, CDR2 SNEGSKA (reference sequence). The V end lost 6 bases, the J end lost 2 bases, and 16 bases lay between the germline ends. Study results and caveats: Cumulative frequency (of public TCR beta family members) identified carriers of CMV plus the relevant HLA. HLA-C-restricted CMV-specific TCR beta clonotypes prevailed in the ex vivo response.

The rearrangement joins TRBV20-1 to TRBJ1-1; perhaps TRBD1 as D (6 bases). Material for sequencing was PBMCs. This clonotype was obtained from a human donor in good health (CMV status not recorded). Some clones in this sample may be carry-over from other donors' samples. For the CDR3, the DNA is TGCAGTGCGGTCCGCAGGGGCCTAAACACTGAAGCTTTCTTT. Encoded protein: CSAVRRGLNTEAFF.